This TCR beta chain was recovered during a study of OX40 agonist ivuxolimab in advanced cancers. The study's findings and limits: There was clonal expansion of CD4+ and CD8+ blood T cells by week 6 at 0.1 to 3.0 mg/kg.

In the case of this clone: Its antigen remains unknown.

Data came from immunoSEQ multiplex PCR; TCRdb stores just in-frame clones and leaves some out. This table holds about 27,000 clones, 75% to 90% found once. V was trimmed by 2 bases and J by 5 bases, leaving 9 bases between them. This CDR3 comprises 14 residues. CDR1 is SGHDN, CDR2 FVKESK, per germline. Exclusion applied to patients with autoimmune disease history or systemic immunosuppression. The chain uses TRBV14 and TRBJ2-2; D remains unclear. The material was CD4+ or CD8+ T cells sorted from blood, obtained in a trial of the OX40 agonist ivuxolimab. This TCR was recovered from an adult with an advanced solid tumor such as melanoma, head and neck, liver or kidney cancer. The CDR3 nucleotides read TGTGCCAGCAGCCAACCACAGTCAACCGGGGAGCTGTTTTTT. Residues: CASSQPQSTGELFF.